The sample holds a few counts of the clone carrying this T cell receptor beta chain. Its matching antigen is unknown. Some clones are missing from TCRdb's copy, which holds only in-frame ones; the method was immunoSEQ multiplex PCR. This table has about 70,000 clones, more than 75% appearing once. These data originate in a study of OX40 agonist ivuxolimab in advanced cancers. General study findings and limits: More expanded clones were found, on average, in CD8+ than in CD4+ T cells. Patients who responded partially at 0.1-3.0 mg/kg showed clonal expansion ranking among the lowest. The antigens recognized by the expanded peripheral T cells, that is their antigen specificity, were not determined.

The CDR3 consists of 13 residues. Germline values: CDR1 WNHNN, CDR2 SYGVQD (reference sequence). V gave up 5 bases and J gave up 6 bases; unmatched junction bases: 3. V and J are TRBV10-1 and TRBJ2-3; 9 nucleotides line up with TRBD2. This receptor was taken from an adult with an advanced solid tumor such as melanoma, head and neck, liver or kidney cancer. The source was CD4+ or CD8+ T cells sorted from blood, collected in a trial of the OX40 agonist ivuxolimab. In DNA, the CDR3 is TGCGCCAGCAGTCCCGGGACTAGCGATACGCAGTATTTT. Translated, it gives CASSPGTSDTQYF.